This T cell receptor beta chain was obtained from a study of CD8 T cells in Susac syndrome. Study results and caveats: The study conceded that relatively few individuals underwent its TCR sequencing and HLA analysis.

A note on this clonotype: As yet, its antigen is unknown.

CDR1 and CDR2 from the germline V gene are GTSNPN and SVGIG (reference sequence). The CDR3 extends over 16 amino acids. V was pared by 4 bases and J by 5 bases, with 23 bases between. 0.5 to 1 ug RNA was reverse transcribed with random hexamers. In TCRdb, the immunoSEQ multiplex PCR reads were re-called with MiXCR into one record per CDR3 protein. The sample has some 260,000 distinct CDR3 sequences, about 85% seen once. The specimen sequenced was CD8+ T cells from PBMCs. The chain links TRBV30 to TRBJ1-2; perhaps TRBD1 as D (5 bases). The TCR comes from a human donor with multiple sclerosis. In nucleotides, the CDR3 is TGTGCCTGGACCCTCCCTAAGAGAGGACACCGTTATGGCTACACCTTC. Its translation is CAWTLPKRGHRYGYTF.